Sequencing of this T cell receptor (beta chain) was carried out in a study of T cell clonality in common variable immunodeficiency. Study-level points and caveats: Reportedly, TCR beta sequences from common variable immunodeficiency showed fewer deletions and N-nucleotide insertions.

In its sample, this clone was seen many times. Its antigen remains unidentified. The read terminates 3 residues before the CDR3 end, so the remaining end is supplied by the germline J gene. Blood came from CVID subjects not ill and not taking immunomodulatory or immunosuppressive medication. Germline V gene lookup returns CDR1 SGHTA and CDR2 FQGTGA. The CDR3 is 13 amino acids. Trimming took 5 bases from V and 5 from J, leaving 12 bases between them. Assay: immunoSEQ multiplex PCR; the TCRdb copy retains only in-frame clones and omits some. There are some 34,000 clones in the sample, none observed a single time.

The origin of this receptor is a human donor with common variable immunodeficiency. The J gene is TRBJ2-5, the V gene TRBV7-3; possibly TRBD1 or TRBD2 for D (5 bases each). The specimen sequenced was peripheral blood mononuclear cells. The CDR3 sequence is CASSPRGGETQYF. The DNA read from the CDR3 is TGTGCCAGCAGCCCGAGGGGTGGGGAGACC.